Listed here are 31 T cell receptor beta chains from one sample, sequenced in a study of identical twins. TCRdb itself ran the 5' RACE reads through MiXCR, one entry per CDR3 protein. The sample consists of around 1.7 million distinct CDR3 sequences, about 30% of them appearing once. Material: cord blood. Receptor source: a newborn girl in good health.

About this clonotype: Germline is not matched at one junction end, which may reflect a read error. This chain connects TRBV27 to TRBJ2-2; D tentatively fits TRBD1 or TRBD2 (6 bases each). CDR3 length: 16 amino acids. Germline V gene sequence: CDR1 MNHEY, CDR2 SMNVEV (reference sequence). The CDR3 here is CACSPIVGGNTGELFF. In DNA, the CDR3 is TGTGCCTGCAGTCCCATAGTGGGGGGCAACACCGGGGAGCTGTTTTTT.

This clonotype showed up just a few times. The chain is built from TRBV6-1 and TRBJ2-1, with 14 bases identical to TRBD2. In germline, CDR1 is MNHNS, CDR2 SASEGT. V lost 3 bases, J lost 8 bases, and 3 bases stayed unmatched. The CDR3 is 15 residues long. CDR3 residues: CASSEGLAGVDEQFF. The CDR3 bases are TGTGCCAGCAGTGAGGGACTAGCGGGAGTGGATGAGCAGTTCTTC.

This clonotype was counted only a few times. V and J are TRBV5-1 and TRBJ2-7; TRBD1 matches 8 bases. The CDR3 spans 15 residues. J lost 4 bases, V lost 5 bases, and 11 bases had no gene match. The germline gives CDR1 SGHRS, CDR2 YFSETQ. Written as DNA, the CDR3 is TGCGCCAGCAGTAGTTTAGGACAGGGAGTGTACGAGCAGTACTTC. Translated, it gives CASSSLGQGVYEQYF. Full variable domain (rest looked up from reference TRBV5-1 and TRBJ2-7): KAGVTQTPRYLIKTRGQQVTLSCSPISGHRSVSWYQQTPGQGLQFLFEYFSETQRNKGNFPGRFSGRQFSNSRSEMNVSTLELGDSALYLCASSSLGQGVYEQYFGPGTRLTVT.

The CDR3 DNA is TGTGCCAGCAGCCAAGGTGCGAAGGAAAATGAAAAACTGTTTTTT. Its translation: CASSQGAKENEKLFF. The V and J genes are TRBV4-2 and TRBJ1-4; D not resolved. This CDR3 is 15 amino acids long. The V end was cut by 1 base, the J end by 5 bases, with 11 bases between. In germline, CDR1 is LGHNA, CDR2 YNFKEQ.

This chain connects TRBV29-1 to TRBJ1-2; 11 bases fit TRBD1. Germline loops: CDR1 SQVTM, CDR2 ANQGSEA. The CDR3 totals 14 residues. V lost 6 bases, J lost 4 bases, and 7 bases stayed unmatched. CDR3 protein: CSVATGTGGYGYTF. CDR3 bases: TGCAGCGTCGCGACCGGGACAGGGGGCTATGGCTACACCTTC.

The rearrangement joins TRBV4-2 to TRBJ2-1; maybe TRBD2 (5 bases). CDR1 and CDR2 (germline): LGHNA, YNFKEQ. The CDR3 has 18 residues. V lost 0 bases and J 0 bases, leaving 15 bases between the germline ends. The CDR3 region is CASSQDRLSPSSYNEQFF. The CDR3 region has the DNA TGTGCCAGCAGCCAAGATCGACTATCGCCGAGCTCCTACAATGAGCAGTTCTTC.

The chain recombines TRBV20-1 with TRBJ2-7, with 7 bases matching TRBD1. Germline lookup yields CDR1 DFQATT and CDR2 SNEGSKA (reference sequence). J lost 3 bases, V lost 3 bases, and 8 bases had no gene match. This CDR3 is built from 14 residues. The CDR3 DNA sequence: TGCAGTGCTAGTCGGTGGACAGGCATCTACGAGCAGTACTTC. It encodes CSASRWTGIYEQYF.

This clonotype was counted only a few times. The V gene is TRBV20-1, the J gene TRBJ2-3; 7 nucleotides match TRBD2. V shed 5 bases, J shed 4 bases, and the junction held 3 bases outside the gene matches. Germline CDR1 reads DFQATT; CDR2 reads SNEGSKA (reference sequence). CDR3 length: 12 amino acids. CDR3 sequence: CSARGEADTQYF. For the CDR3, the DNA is TGCAGTGCTCGGGGGGAGGCAGATACGCAGTATTTT.

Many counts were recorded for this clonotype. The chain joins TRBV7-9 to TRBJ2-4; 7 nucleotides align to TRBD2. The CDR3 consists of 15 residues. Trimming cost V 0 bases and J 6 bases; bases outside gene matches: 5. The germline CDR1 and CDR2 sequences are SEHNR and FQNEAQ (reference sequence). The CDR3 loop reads CASSLALGGRNIQYF. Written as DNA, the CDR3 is TGTGCCAGCAGCTTAGCTCTTGGCGGGAGAAACATTCAGTACTTC.

The CDR3 bases are TGCGCCAGCAGCCAAGTCGGCCTAGCCGCCTTCAATGAGCAGTTCTTC. It codes for CASSQVGLAAFNEQFF. The V and J genes are TRBV4-1 and TRBJ2-1; D might be TRBD2 (5 bases). The V and J ends lost 1 base and 6 bases respectively, with 16 bases between them. CDR1 MGHRA and CDR2 YSYEKL come from the germline V gene. This CDR3 comprises 16 residues.

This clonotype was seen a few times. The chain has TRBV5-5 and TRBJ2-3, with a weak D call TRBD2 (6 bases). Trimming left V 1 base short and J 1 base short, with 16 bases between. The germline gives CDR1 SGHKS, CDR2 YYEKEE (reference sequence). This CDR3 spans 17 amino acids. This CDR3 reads CASSLFLAPIRTDTQYF. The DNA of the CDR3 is TGTGCCAGCAGCTTGTTCCTAGCGCCGATTCGCACAGATACGCAGTATTTT.

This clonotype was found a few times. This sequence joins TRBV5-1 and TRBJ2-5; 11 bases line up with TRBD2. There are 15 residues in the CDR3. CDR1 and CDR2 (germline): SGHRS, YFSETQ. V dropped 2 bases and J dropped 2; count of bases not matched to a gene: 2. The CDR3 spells CASSFSSGGQETQYF. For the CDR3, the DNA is TGCGCCAGCAGCTTTTCTAGCGGGGGGCAAGAGACCCAGTACTTC.

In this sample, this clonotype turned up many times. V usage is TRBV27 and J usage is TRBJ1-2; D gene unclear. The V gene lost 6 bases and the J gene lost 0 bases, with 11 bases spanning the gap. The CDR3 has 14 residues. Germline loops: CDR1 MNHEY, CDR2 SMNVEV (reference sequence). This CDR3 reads CASRGHGANYGYTF. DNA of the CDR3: TGTGCCAGCAGGGGCCATGGAGCTAACTATGGCTACACCTTC.

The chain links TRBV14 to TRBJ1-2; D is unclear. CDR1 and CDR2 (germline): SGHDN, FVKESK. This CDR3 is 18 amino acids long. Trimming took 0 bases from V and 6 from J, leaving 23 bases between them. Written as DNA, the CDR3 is TGTGCCAGCAGCCAAGATAGAGGCAGATCAGCTCGATCCCATGGCTACACCTTC. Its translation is CASSQDRGRSARSHGYTF.

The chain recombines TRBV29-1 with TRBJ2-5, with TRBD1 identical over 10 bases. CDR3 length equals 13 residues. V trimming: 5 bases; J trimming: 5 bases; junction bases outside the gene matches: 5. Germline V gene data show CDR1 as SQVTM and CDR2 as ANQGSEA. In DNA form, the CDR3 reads TGCAGCGTTAGACAGGGGGCGCGGGAGACCCAGTACTTC. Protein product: CSVRQGARETQYF.

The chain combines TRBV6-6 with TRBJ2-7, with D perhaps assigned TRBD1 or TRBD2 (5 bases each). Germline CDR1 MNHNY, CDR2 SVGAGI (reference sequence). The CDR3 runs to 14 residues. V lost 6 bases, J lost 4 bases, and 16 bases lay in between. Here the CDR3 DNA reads TGTGCCAGCAGCCCTTTAGGGACGCGTTACGAGCAGTACTTC. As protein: CASSPLGTRYEQYF.

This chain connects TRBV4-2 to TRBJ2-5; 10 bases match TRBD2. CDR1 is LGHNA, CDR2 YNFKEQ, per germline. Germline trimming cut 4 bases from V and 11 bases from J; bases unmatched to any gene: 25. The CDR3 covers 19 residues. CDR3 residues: CASSLQPRSGRVYYNEQYF. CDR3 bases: TGTGCCAGCAGCCTCCAGCCCCGCAGCGGGAGGGTCTACTACAATGAGCAGTACTTC.

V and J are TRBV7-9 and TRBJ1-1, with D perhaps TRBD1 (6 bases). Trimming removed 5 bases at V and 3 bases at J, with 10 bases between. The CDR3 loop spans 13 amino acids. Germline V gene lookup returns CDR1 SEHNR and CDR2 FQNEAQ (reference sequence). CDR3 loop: CASSPKGDTEAFF. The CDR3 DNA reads TGTGCCAGCAGCCCGAAGGGGGACACTGAAGCTTTCTTT.

The CDR3 sequence: CSIAGVRNEQFF. The CDR3 DNA follows: TGCAGTATAGCGGGAGTGCGCAATGAGCAGTTCTTC. The rearrangement links TRBV20-1 to TRBJ2-1; 9 nucleotides agree with TRBD2. Germline loops: CDR1 DFQATT, CDR2 SNEGSKA (reference sequence). The V segment lost 8 bases and the J segment 6 bases; nucleotides outside the gene matches: 5. CDR3 size: 12 residues.

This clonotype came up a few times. The CDR3 protein is CASSPRLKLSSGGSNEQFF. The CDR3, as DNA: TGCGCCAGCAGCCCCCGCCTAAAGTTGTCTAGCGGCGGTAGTAATGAGCAGTTCTTC. This sequence joins TRBV5-1 and TRBJ2-1; 7 positions match TRBD2. CDR1 SGHRS and CDR2 YFSETQ come from the germline V gene. The V and J ends lost 4 bases and 7 bases, in that order; junction bases with no gene match: 23. The CDR3 is 19 amino acids.

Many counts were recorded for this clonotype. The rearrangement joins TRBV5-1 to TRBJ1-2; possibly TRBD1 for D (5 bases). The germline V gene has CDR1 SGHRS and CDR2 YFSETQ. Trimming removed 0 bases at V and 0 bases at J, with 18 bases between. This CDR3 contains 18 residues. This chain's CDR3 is CASSLDAHTGPSNYGYTF. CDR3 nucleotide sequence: TGCGCCAGCAGCTTGGACGCCCACACGGGACCATCTAACTATGGCTACACCTTC.

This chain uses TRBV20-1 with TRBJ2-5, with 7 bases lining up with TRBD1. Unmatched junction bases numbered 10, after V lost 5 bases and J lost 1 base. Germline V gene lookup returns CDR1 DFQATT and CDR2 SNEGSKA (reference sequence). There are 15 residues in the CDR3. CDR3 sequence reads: CSAPANRQGQETQYF. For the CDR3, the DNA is TGCAGTGCTCCCGCCAACAGACAGGGCCAAGAGACCCAGTACTTC.

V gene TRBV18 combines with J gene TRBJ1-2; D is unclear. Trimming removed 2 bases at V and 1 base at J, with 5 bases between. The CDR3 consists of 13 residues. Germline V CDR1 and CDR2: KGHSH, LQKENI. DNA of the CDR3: TGTGCCAGCTCACCAATGAATAACTATGGCTACACCTTC. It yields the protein CASSPMNNYGYTF.

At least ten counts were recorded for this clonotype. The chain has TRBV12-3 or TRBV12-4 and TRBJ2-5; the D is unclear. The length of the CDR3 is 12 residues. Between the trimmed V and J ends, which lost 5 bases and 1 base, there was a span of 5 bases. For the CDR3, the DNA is TGTGCCAGCAGTACCCTCCAAGAGACCCAGTACTTC. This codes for CASSTLQETQYF.

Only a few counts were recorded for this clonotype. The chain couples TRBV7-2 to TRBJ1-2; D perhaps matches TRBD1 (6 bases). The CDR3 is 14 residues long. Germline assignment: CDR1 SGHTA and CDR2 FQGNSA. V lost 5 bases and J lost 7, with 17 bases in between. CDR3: CASSPGAGVPGYTF. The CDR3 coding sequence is TGTGCCAGCAGCCCCGGGGCAGGGGTGCCTGGCTACACCTTC.

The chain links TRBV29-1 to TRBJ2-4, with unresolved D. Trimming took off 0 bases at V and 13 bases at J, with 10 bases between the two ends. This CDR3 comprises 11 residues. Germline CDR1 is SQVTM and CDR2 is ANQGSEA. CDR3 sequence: CSVEDHNEQYF. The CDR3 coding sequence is TGCAGCGTTGAAGATCACAATGAGCAGTACTTC.

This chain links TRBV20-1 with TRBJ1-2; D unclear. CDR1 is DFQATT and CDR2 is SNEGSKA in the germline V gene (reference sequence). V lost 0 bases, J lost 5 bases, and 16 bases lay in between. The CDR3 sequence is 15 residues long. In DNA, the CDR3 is TGCAGTGCTAGAGACCGACTAGCGGGAGGGTATGGCTACACCTTC. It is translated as CSARDRLAGGYGYTF.

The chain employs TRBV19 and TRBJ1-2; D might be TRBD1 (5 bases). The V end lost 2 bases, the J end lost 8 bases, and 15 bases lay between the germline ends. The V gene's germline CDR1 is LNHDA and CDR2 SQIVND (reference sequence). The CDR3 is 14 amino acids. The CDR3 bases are TGTGCCAGTAGTATAAGGGACCCTCTTCGGGGCTACACCTTC. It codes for CASSIRDPLRGYTF.

The CDR3 loop reads CASSPLTDRGYYEQYF. CDR3 in DNA: TGTGCCAGCAGCCCCCTAACGGACAGGGGGTACTACGAGCAGTACTTC. The genes are TRBV11-2 and TRBJ2-7; 10 bases match TRBD1. The junction had 10 bases not matched to a gene; V was cut back by 5 bases and J by 3 bases. CDR3 length: 16 residues. The V gene's germline CDR1 is SGHAT and CDR2 FQNNGV.

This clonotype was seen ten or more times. The CDR3 DNA reads as TGTGCCATCAGCTATGGCTACACCTTC. This codes for CAISYGYTF. The chain links TRBV10-3 to TRBJ1-2; no clear D gene. CDR1 is ENHRY and CDR2 is SYGVKD in the germline V gene. V dropped 6 bases and J dropped 4 bases, with 0 bases sitting between them. The CDR3 sequence is 9 residues long.

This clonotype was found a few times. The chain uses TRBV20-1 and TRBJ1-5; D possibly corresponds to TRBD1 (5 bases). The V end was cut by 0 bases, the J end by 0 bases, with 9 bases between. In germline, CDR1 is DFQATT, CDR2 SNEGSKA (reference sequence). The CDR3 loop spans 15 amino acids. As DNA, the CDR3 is TGCAGTGCTAGAGATGGACAATATAGCAATCAGCCCCAGCATTTT. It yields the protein CSARDGQYSNQPQHF.